This T cell receptor (beta chain) was recorded in a study of CD8 T cells in Susac syndrome. V gave up 1 base and J gave up 6 bases; unmatched junction bases: 8. Per germline, CDR1 SGHTA and CDR2 FQGNSA. The CDR3 is made up of 15 amino acids. Negative isolation yielded CD4+ and CD8+ T cells, and FACS enriched TEMRA cells. Roughly 0.45 to 1 ug RNA was reverse transcribed with random hexamers. Coverage of TCR beta CDR3 amplification by immunoSEQ multiplex PCR extended to 54 Vbeta and 13 Jbeta. MiXCR, applied by TCRdb to the immunoSEQ multiplex PCR reads, yields one record per CDR3 protein. The repertoire has over 95,000 distinct CDR3 sequences, 85% to 95% of them found once; the top ten carry roughly 0.14%.

The genes are TRBV7-2 and TRBJ2-7; 8 bases line up with TRBD1. The TCR was taken from a human donor in good health. The specimen sequenced was CD4+ T cells from PBMCs. The CDR3 DNA follows: TGTGCCAGCAGCTTAGGGACAGGGTCAAAATTCGAGCAGTACTTC. This encodes CASSLGTGSKFEQYF. Filled out from reference TRBV7-2 and TRBJ2-7, the complete variable domain reads GAGVSQSPSNKVTEKGKDVELRCDPISGHTALYWYRQSLGQGLEFLIYFQGNSAPDKSGLPSDRFSAERTGGSVSTLTIQRTQQEDSAVYLCASSLGTGSKFEQYFGPGTRLTVT.